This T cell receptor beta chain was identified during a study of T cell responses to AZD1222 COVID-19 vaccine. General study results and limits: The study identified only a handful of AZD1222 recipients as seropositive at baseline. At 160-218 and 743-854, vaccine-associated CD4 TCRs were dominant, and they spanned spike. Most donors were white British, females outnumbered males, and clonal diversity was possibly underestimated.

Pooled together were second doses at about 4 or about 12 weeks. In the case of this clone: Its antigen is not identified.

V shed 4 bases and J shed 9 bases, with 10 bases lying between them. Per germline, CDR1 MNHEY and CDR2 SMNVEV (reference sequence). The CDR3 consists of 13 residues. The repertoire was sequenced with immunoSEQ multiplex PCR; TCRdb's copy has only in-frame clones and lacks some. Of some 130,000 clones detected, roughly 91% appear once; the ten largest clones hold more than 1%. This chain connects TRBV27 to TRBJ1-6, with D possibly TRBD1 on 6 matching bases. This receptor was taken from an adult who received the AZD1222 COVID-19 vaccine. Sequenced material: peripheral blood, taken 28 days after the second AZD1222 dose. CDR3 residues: CASSYTGSSPLHF. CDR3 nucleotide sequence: TGTGCCAGCAGTTATACAGGGAGTTCACCCCTCCACTTT.